This entry is about one T cell receptor (beta chain). This CDR3 comprises 15 residues. The germline CDR1 and CDR2 sequences are MDHEN and SYDVKM. V gave up 5 bases and J gave up 6 bases; unmatched junction bases: 7. These data come from a study of blood T cell repertoires in COVID-19. Study-wide context: The United States, Italy and Spain provided the acute and convalescent COVID-19 samples. In each case, the material was cDNA or gDNA derived from T cells, B-cell-depleted T cells, or PBMCs.

Original data processing: Estimation of nucleated cell counts was performed using reference gene primer amplification. Produced via immunoSEQ multiplex PCR; TCRdb's table is partial and in-frame only. V, J and clone size are taken as reported in that table, and D and trimming were inferred from the DNA itself. Of 60,000 to 85,000 clones in the sample, about 80% are singletons; the top ten hold about 43%. The TCR comes from a man older than 75 with acute or convalescent COVID-19. The gene calls are TRBV28 and TRBJ2-1; TRBD1 matches at 10 bases. The sequenced sample consisted of peripheral blood. CDR3 region: CASSRGQGEVNEQFF. CDR3 DNA sequence: TGTGCCAGCAGTCGCGGACAGGGGGAGGTCAATGAGCAGTTCTTC. Based on the CDR3 plus reference TRBV28 and TRBJ2-1, the full variable domain is DVKVTQSSRYLVKRTGEKVFLECVQDMDHENMFWYRQDPGLGLRLIYFSYDVKMKEKGDIPEGYSVSREKKERFSLILESASTNQTSMYLCASSRGQGEVNEQFFGPGTRLTVL.